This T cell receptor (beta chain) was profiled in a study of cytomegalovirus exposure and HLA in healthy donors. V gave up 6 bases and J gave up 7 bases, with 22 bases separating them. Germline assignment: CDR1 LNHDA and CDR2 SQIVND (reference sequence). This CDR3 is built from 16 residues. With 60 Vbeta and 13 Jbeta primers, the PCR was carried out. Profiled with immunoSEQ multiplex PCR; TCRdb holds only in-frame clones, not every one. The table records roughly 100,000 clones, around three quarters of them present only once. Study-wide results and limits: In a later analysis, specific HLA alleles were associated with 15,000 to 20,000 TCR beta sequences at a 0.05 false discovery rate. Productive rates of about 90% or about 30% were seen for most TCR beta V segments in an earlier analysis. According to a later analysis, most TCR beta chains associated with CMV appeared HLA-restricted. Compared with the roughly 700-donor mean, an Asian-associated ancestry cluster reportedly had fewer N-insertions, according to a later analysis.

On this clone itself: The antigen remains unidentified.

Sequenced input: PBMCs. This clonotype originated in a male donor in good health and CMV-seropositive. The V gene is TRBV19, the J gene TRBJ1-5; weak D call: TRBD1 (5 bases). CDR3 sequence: CASSLNTGGQVQPQHF. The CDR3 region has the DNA TGTGCCAGTAGCCTAAACACCGGGGGTCAGGTGCAGCCCCAGCATTTT.